A selection of T cell receptor beta chains follows, all from one sample in a study of T cells in localized non-small cell lung cancer. Libraries were prepared by immunoSEQ multiplex PCR; TCRdb keeps only in-frame clonotypes and omits some of them. The sample records about 40,000 clones, more than 75% being singletons. Material: peripheral blood, obtained before any cancer treatment. The receptors were gathered from a man aged 40 to 75 with stage I lung adenocarcinoma. Both conserved end residues are part of each CDR3. Fields, in order: J gene, CDR3 length, D gene, V gene, clone size, CDR3 protein, CDR3 DNA. D genes are given only for firm matches. Clone size, where shown, is once, few, many, or a class for clones that have expanded.

TRBJ2-5	12	.	TRBV7-9	large	CASSLGLETQYF	TGTGCCAGCAGCTTAGGTTTGGAGACCCAGTACTTC
TRBJ2-7	14	.	TRBV7-7	.	CASSPLAESYEQYF	TGTGCTAGCAGCCCCCTCGCCGAATCCTACGAGCAGTACTTC
TRBJ2-7	12	.	TRBV2	.	CASGTQSNEQYF	TGTGCCAGCGGAACACAGAGCAACGAGCAGTACTTC
TRBJ2-5	14	TRBD2	TRBV11-2	few	CASSLEAGGGGQYF	TGTGCCAGCAGCTTAGAGGCGGGAGGGGGCGGCCAGTACTTC
TRBJ1-1	13	.	TRBV11-1	.	CASSLEGNTEAFF	TGTGCCAGCAGCTTAGAGGGAAACACTGAAGCTTTCTTT
TRBJ2-7	15	.	TRBV27	.	CASSYKGASGYEQYF	TGTGCCAGCAGTTACAAGGGGGCTAGCGGCTACGAGCAGTACTTC
TRBJ2-5	12	TRBD2	TRBV4-3	.	CASSQGRGAQYF	TGCGCCAGCAGCCAAGGCCGGGGGGCCCAGTACTTC
TRBJ2-5	14	.	TRBV10-2	.	CASSLRGSQETQYF	TGCGCCAGCAGTTTGCGGGGCTCCCAAGAGACCCAGTACTTC
TRBJ2-3	16	.	TRBV4-3	.	CASSQDGRTPSDTQYF	TGCGCCAGCAGCCAAGATGGCCGGACCCCCTCAGATACGCAGTATTTT
TRBJ2-1	17	TRBD2	TRBV15	.	CATSRVLIIAGFNEQFF	TGTGCCACCAGCAGAGTATTGATTATAGCGGGTTTCAATGAGCAGTTCTTC
TRBJ2-3	15	.	TRBV19	.	CASSIVAGSTDTQYF	TGTGCCAGTAGTATTGTGGCGGGTAGCACAGATACGCAGTATTTT
TRBJ2-2	14	.	TRBV25-1	.	CASRRAGDTGELFF	TGTGCCAGCCGTCGGGCAGGCGACACCGGGGAGCTGTTTTTT
TRBJ2-5	18	.	TRBV21-1	.	CASSKGPGLAGTKETQYF	TGTGCCAGCAGCAAAGGGCCGGGACTAGCGGGGACAAAAGAGACCCAGTACTTC
TRBJ2-3	16	TRBD2	TRBV11-2	.	CASSLSHAGGTDTQYF	TGTGCCAGCAGCCTATCCCACGCGGGAGGCACAGATACGCAGTATTTT
TRBJ2-1	13	TRBD2	TRBV5-4	.	CASSLASGNEQFF	TGTGCCAGCAGCTTGGCTAGCGGGAATGAGCAGTTCTTC
TRBJ2-1	14	.	TRBV7-6	.	CASSLYATYNEQFF	TGTGCCAGCAGCTTATACGCCACCTACAATGAGCAGTTCTTC
TRBJ2-2	17	TRBD2	TRBV15	.	CATSRGLAEGRTGELFF	TGTGCCACCAGCAGAGGACTAGCGGAGGGCAGAACCGGGGAGCTGTTTTTT
TRBJ1-5	12	.	TRBV19	.	CASSIRDQPQHF	TGTGCCAGTAGTATTCGGGATCAGCCCCAGCATTTT
TRBJ2-7	14	.	TRBV6-1	.	CASSEVSSSYEQYF	TGTGCCAGCAGTGAAGTTAGTAGCTCCTACGAGCAGTACTTC
TRBJ2-4	19	.	TRBV4-3	.	CASSQDLRVPELAKNIQYF	TGCGCCAGCAGCCAAGATCTAAGGGTTCCCGAACTAGCCAAAAACATTCAGTACTTC
TRBJ2-7	14	TRBD1	TRBV6-1	.	CASSEYGQGYEQYF	TGTGCCAGCAGTGAATACGGACAGGGTTACGAGCAGTACTTC
TRBJ1-2	14	TRBD1	TRBV13	.	CASSLAGTGYGYTF	TGTGCCAGCAGCTTAGCCGGGACAGGGTACGGCTACACCTTC
TRBJ1-1	17	TRBD1	TRBV27	.	CASSFRTGPKMNTEAFF	TGTGCCAGCAGTTTTAGGACAGGGCCGAAAATGAACACTGAAGCTTTCTTT
TRBJ1-5	18	.	TRBV18	few	CASSPKVGVALVNQPQHF	TGTGCCAGCTCACCAAAAGTGGGCGTGGCTCTTGTCAATCAGCCCCAGCATTTT
TRBJ2-2	16	TRBD2	TRBV7-9	.	CATGLAGGPSTGELFF	TGTGCCACCGGTTTAGCGGGAGGGCCGAGCACCGGGGAGCTGTTTTTT